Listed below are T cell receptor beta chains from one sample, sequenced in a study of T-cell memory formation after mild COVID-19. One entry per CDR3 protein, called by TCRdb with MiXCR from the 5' RACE reads. The data show tens of thousands of distinct CDR3 sequences, more than 12% seen once. What was sequenced was PBMCs or a T cell subset sorted from them (not recorded which). Source of these receptors: a young man who had mild COVID-19 (a few samples of this study predate the infection). Cell type and time point are not known. Both conserved end residues are part of each CDR3. Fields, in order: CDR3 DNA, CDR3 protein, CDR3 length, clone size, D gene, V gene, J gene. A D gene is named only where the DNA matches it firmly. Not every row has a clone size; where given, it reads once, few, many or a size class.

cdr3_nt: TGTGCCAGCAGCTTAGCGAATGAGCATGCCCCCCTCCACTTT
cdr3_aa: CASSLANEHAPLHF
cdr3_length: 14
clone_size: few
d_call: .
v_call: TRBV7-2
j_call: TRBJ1-6

cdr3_nt: TGTGCCAGCAGCCCCGAAGGGATAGCGACTTACAATGAGCAGTTCTTC
cdr3_aa: CASSPEGIATYNEQFF
cdr3_length: 16
clone_size: few
d_call: .
v_call: TRBV4-2
j_call: TRBJ2-1

cdr3_nt: TGTGCCAGCAGCTTAGCGGGGGGGCGGAGGCAGCCCCAGCATTTT
cdr3_aa: CASSLAGGRRQPQHF
cdr3_length: 15
clone_size: few
d_call: .
v_call: TRBV7-2
j_call: TRBJ1-5

cdr3_nt: TGCAGCGTGGGTACAACATTAGCGGGGCCTGAAGCTTTCTTT
cdr3_aa: CSVGTTLAGPEAFF
cdr3_length: 14
clone_size: many
d_call: .
v_call: TRBV29-1
j_call: TRBJ1-1

cdr3_nt: TGTGCCAGTAGCCAGGGACCCGGGTATCAGCCCCAGCATTTT
cdr3_aa: CASSQGPGYQPQHF
cdr3_length: 14
clone_size: .
d_call: .
v_call: TRBV19
j_call: TRBJ1-5

cdr3_nt: TGTGCCAGCAGCTTACAGGGGGCCCCTGAAGCTTTCTTT
cdr3_aa: CASSLQGAPEAFF
cdr3_length: 13
clone_size: .
d_call: TRBD1
v_call: TRBV7-9
j_call: TRBJ1-1

cdr3_nt: TGCGCCAGCAGCTTGCTACTAGCGGGGCCGGACGATGAGCAGTTCTTC
cdr3_aa: CASSLLLAGPDDEQFF
cdr3_length: 16
clone_size: many
d_call: TRBD2
v_call: TRBV5-1
j_call: TRBJ2-1

cdr3_nt: TGTGCCAGCAGCCCAAGGTGGGAAACAGATACGCAGTATTTT
cdr3_aa: CASSPRWETDTQYF
cdr3_length: 14
clone_size: many
d_call: .
v_call: TRBV7-2
j_call: TRBJ2-3

cdr3_nt: TGTGCCACCAGCAGTCCCCTCCTTGTCTATGAGCAGTTCTTC
cdr3_aa: CATSSPLLVYEQFF
cdr3_length: 14
clone_size: .
d_call: .
v_call: TRBV15
j_call: TRBJ2-1

cdr3_nt: TGTGCCAGCAGTGGGACAGGGGGCGTTGGGGCTTTCTTT
cdr3_aa: CASSGTGGVGAFF
cdr3_length: 13
clone_size: few
d_call: TRBD1
v_call: TRBV6-6
j_call: TRBJ1-1

cdr3_nt: TGTGCCACCAGTGATTTGCTAGGGGGCCCAGATACGCAGTATTTT
cdr3_aa: CATSDLLGGPDTQYF
cdr3_length: 15
clone_size: .
d_call: TRBD1
v_call: TRBV24-1
j_call: TRBJ2-3

cdr3_nt: TGCAGTGCTAGCGCGGCTAGCGGGCCCACCCCCCGTACGCAGTATTTT
cdr3_aa: CSASAASGPTPRTQYF
cdr3_length: 16
clone_size: few
d_call: TRBD2
v_call: TRBV20-1
j_call: TRBJ2-3

cdr3_nt: TGTGCCAGCAGCCCCGACAGGGTGAACACTGAAGCTTTCTTT
cdr3_aa: CASSPDRVNTEAFF
cdr3_length: 14
clone_size: many
d_call: TRBD1
v_call: TRBV7-9
j_call: TRBJ1-1

cdr3_nt: TGTGCCAGCAGTCAACAGGGGCTTTATGGCTACACCTTC
cdr3_aa: CASSQQGLYGYTF
cdr3_length: 13
clone_size: .
d_call: TRBD1
v_call: TRBV7-9
j_call: TRBJ1-2

cdr3_nt: TGCAGCGTTAGGACAGGGGGCTCCTCTAAGTACGAGCAGTACTTC
cdr3_aa: CSVRTGGSSKYEQYF
cdr3_length: 15
clone_size: .
d_call: TRBD1
v_call: TRBV29-1
j_call: TRBJ2-7

cdr3_nt: TGTGCCAGCAGCCCGGGGCTAGGGGACCAGTTCTTC
cdr3_aa: CASSPGLGDQFF
cdr3_length: 12
clone_size: few
d_call: .
v_call: TRBV7-6
j_call: TRBJ2-1

cdr3_nt: TGTGCCAGCAGCGTAGAAGGGGGGCCCCGGGCGGAAGATACGCAGTATTTT
cdr3_aa: CASSVEGGPRAEDTQYF
cdr3_length: 17
clone_size: few
d_call: .
v_call: TRBV9
j_call: TRBJ2-3

cdr3_nt: TGTGCCAGCCCCAAGGGGTCCTTC
cdr3_aa: CASPKGSF
cdr3_length: 8
clone_size: .
d_call: .
v_call: TRBV7-2
j_call: TRBJ2-5